These 7 T cell receptor beta chains were all obtained from the same sample, sequenced in a study of blood T cell repertoires in COVID-19. Only in-frame clones appear in the TCRdb table, and some are missing; sequencing was by immunoSEQ multiplex PCR. Seen here are hundreds of thousands of clones, roughly nine tenths observed once, and the top ten hold around 8%. Sequencing input: PBMCs or T cells enriched from blood (not recorded which). Receptors were obtained from a woman aged 60-70 years who had recovered from COVID-19.

The chain couples TRBV3-1 (or the pseudogene TRBV3-2) to TRBJ1-1; D call uncertain. CDR1 is LGHDT, CDR2 YNNKEL, per germline (reference sequence). The V end was cut by 1 base, the J end by 11 bases, with 11 bases between. The CDR3 spans 12 residues. CDR3 nucleotide sequence: TGTGCCAGCAGCCAAGGTCGGTCATCTGCTTTCTTT. Translation: CASSQGRSSAFF.

V is TRBV20-1 and J is TRBJ1-1, with D unresolved. This CDR3 contains 11 residues. Germline values: CDR1 DFQATT, CDR2 SNEGSKA (reference sequence). Trimming took off 5 bases at V and 7 bases at J, with 11 bases between the two ends. CDR3: CSAREFNEAFF. CDR3 in DNA: TGCAGTGCTCGGGAATTTAATGAAGCTTTCTTT.

The genes are TRBV6-1 and TRBJ1-2; TRBD1 matches 11 bases. The germline V gene encodes CDR1 MNHNS and CDR2 SASEGT. This CDR3 has 18 amino acids. The V gene end was trimmed by 3 bases and the J gene end by 3 bases; junction bases not matched to a gene: 12. DNA for the CDR3: TGTGCCAGCAGTGATTCAAGGATCGGGACAGGGGGACACTATGGCTACACCTTC. Translating gives CASSDSRIGTGGHYGYTF.

The rearrangement links TRBV24-1 to TRBJ2-2; TRBD2 might be the D (6 bases). Germline V gives CDR1 KGHDR, CDR2 SFDVKD. The CDR3 is made up of 16 amino acids. V shed 2 bases and J shed 5 bases, with 14 bases lying between them. CDR3 sequence reads: CATSDWGVSGTGELFF. As DNA, the CDR3 is TGTGCCACCAGTGATTGGGGGGTTAGTGGTACCGGGGAGCTGTTTTTT.

This clone turned up a few times. V is TRBV9 and J is TRBJ1-1, with TRBD1 matching over 7 bases. Germline lookup yields CDR1 SGDLS and CDR2 YYNGEE. CDR3 length: 15 amino acids. J lost 8 bases, V lost 3 bases, and 13 bases had no gene match. As DNA, the CDR3 is TGTGCCAGCAGCGCCCGTAATAACCGGGACAGCGAAGCTTTCTTT. Amino acid sequence: CASSARNNRDSEAFF.

The genes are TRBV7-6 and TRBJ1-3; TRBD1 agrees at 7 bases. Trimming removed 5 bases from V and 1 base from J; junction bases left unmatched: 5. The CDR3 is made up of 15 amino acids. Germline lookup yields CDR1 SGHVS and CDR2 FNYEAQ. The CDR3 nucleotides read TGTGCCAGCAGCCAAGGACAGGTTTCTGGAAACACCATATATTTT. Its protein is CASSQGQVSGNTIYF.

This chain connects TRBV2 to TRBJ1-2; perhaps TRBD1 as D (6 bases). Germline lookup yields CDR1 SNHLY and CDR2 FYNNEI. With 1 base removed from V and 5 bases from J, the gap between germline ends came to 14 bases. CDR3 length equals 15 residues. The CDR3 nucleotides are TGTGCCAGCAGTGAAGGCGGTTGGGGGCGTTATGGCTACACCTTC. Its translation: CASSEGGWGRYGYTF.